The next 21 T cell receptor beta chains were all read from a single sample in a study of technical replicates of blood from a few donors. Produced via immunoSEQ multiplex PCR; TCRdb's table is partial and in-frame only. The profile shows fewer than 95,000 clones, more than 85% of them singletons. Sequencing was done on a sample of T cells isolated from PBMCs. The origin of the receptors is a human donor in good health.

This chain connects TRBV9 to TRBJ2-3; 13 bases align to TRBD2. The CDR3 is 17 residues long. V lost 0 bases to trimming and J lost 2 bases; unmatched junction nucleotides: 3. CDR1 is SGDLS and CDR2 is YYNGEE in the germline V gene. CDR3 bases: TGTGCCAGCAGCGTAGGGGGACTAGCGGGATTCACAGATACGCAGTATTTT. It encodes CASSVGGLAGFTDTQYF.

In the case of this clone: One junction end does not reproduce the germline sequence, and a read error may be involved. The V and J genes are TRBV7-7 and TRBJ2-2, with D maybe TRBD2 (5 bases). The germline gives CDR1 SSHAT, CDR2 FNYEAQ (reference sequence). The CDR3 loop spans 15 amino acids. For the CDR3, the DNA is TGTGCTAGCAGCTTATCTACGGGGTACACCGGGGAGCTGTTTTTT. Translation gives CASSLSTGYTGELFF. The full variable domain, rest sourced from reference TRBV7-7 and TRBJ2-2, is GAGVSQSPRYKVTKRGQDVTLRCDPISSHATLYWYQQALGQGPEFLTYFNYEAQPDKSGLPSDRFSAERPEGSISTLTIQRTEQRDSAMYRCASSLSTGYTGELFFGEGSRLTVL.

The chain has TRBV5-4 and TRBJ1-1; TRBD1 matches 7 bases. J was trimmed by 1 base and V by 10 bases; bases with no gene match: 7. Per germline, CDR1 SGHNT and CDR2 YYREEE (reference sequence). This CDR3 spans 13 amino acids. CDR3 nucleotides: TGTGCCTTCTTGGAGGGGGCGAACACTGAAGCTTTCTTT. Protein sequence: CAFLEGANTEAFF.

The chain has TRBV9 and TRBJ1-2, with 9 bases matching TRBD1. J lost 5 bases, V lost 0 bases, and 8 bases had no gene match. The germline CDR1 and CDR2 sequences are SGDLS and YYNGEE. The CDR3 length is 16 residues. The CDR3 bases are TGTGCCAGCAGCGTAGCTGCGGGACAGGGTGGATATGGCTACACCTTC. Protein product: CASSVAAGQGGYGYTF.

The genes are TRBV10-3 and TRBJ1-4; 11 bases line up with TRBD1. Germline V lookup: CDR1 ENHRY, CDR2 SYGVKD. The J segment lost 7 bases and the V segment lost 5 bases, leaving 9 bases of the junction unmatched. The CDR3 consists of 16 residues. The CDR3 region is CAISPGTGGGSEKLFF. The CDR3 coding sequence is TGTGCCATCAGTCCCGGGACAGGGGGGGGTAGTGAAAAACTGTTTTTT.

The chain recombines TRBV19 with TRBJ1-1; D remains ambiguous. CDR3 length: 15 amino acids. Trimming took 1 base from V and 8 from J, leaving 17 bases between them. CDR1 is LNHDA and CDR2 is SQIVND in the germline V gene (reference sequence). This CDR3 reads CASSIGPVDGPEAFF. As DNA, the CDR3 is TGTGCCAGTAGTATAGGCCCTGTGGATGGGCCCGAAGCTTTCTTT.

The chain carries TRBV7-9 and TRBJ2-1, with 15 bases identical to TRBD2. The CDR3 length is 16 residues. CDR1 is SEHNR, CDR2 FQNEAQ, per germline (reference sequence). V trimming: 5 bases; J trimming: 7 bases; junction bases outside the gene matches: 6. CDR3 bases: TGTGCCAGCAGCCCAATGGGACTAGCGGGAGGAAATGAGCAGTTCTTC. It yields the protein CASSPMGLAGGNEQFF.

The V call is TRBV4-1, the J call TRBJ1-6, with a tentative D call TRBD1 (5 bases). Trimming left V 2 bases short and J 7 bases short, with 15 bases between. CDR1 is MGHRA, CDR2 YSYEKL, per germline. The CDR3 is made up of 16 amino acids. For the CDR3, the DNA is TGCGCCAGCAGCCAACCGACTGACAGTCGCAATTCACCCCTCCACTTT. Protein product: CASSQPTDSRNSPLHF.

V gene TRBV2 combines with J gene TRBJ2-7, with D perhaps TRBD2 (5 bases). CDR3 length: 12 residues. Germline-derived CDR1 and CDR2 are SNHLY and FYNNEI. V was cut by 7 bases and J by 3 bases, with 10 bases left in between. CDR3 region: CASKGLNYEQYF. The CDR3 DNA follows: TGTGCCAGCAAAGGACTTAACTACGAGCAGTACTTC.

The V and J genes are TRBV4-1 and TRBJ1-3, with 12 nucleotides matching TRBD1. The J segment lost 3 bases and the V segment lost 1 base, leaving 7 bases of the junction unmatched. In germline, CDR1 is MGHRA, CDR2 YSYEKL. This CDR3 region has 18 residues. CDR3 nucleotides: TGCGCCAGCAGCCAAGGACCGGGACAGGGGGCAATTGGAAACACCATATATTTT. Encoded protein: CASSQGPGQGAIGNTIYF.

This chain links TRBV6-6 with TRBJ1-3; D gene ambiguous. The CDR3 length is 15 residues. Germline CDR1 MNHNY, CDR2 SVGAGI (reference sequence). V was cut by 5 bases and J by 4 bases, with 15 bases left in between. The CDR3 bases are TGTGCCAGCAGTGGCGGCAAGCAGCGAGGAAACACCATATATTTT. It specifies CASSGGKQRGNTIYF.

The rearrangement uses TRBV28 and TRBJ1-5; 8 positions match TRBD1. The CDR3 is 15 residues long. The V segment lost 8 bases and the J segment 4 bases; nucleotides outside the gene matches: 10. The V gene's germline CDR1 is MDHEN and CDR2 SYDVKM. The CDR3 region has the DNA TGTGCCAGCCCTCCGGGACAGGCTGTAAATCAGCCCCAGCATTTT. Translated, it gives CASPPGQAVNQPQHF.

This rearrangement joins TRBV7-8 to TRBJ1-1; 8 bases fit TRBD1. Germline lookup yields CDR1 SGHVS and CDR2 FQNEAQ. Unmatched junction bases numbered 7, after V lost 0 bases and J lost 1 base. This CDR3 is 17 amino acids long. In DNA, the CDR3 is TGTGCCAGCAGCTTAGCGTGGGACAGGACCGAGAACACTGAAGCTTTCTTT. This gives the protein CASSLAWDRTENTEAFF.

V usage is TRBV12-5 and J usage is TRBJ2-7, with a tentative D call TRBD1 (5 bases). CDR1 LGHNT and CDR2 FRNRAP come from the germline V gene. This CDR3 is 14 amino acids long. The V gene lost 5 bases and the J gene lost 0 bases, with 11 bases spanning the gap. The CDR3 DNA sequence: TGTGCTAGTGGTCCAGGGTCTAGCTCCTACGAGCAGTACTTC. Residues: CASGPGSSSYEQYF. Based on the CDR3 plus reference TRBV12-5 and TRBJ2-7, the full variable domain is DARVTQTPRHKVTEMGQEVTMRCQPILGHNTVFWYRQTMMQGLELLAYFRNRAPLDDSGMPKDRFSAEMPDATLATLKIQPSEPRDSAVYFCASGPGSSSYEQYFGPGTRLTVT.

The V and J genes are TRBV27 and TRBJ2-7, with 7 bases identical to TRBD1. The CDR3 length is 15 residues. Looked up from germline, CDR1 is MNHEY and CDR2 is SMNVEV (reference sequence). With V trimmed by 2 bases and J by 7 bases, 11 bases remained unmatched. The CDR3 bases are TGTGCCAGCAGTTTAACCGGGACAGAACCGGGGGAGCAGTACTTC. Its translation is CASSLTGTEPGEQYF.

V and J are TRBV5-3 and TRBJ2-3; 11 bases align to TRBD2. TRBV5-3 is given ORF status, its function remaining uncertain. The CDR3 covers 18 residues. J lost 1 base, V lost 4 bases, and 11 bases had no gene match. The CDR3: CARSQPLAGAVRTDTQYF. The CDR3 DNA is TGTGCCAGAAGCCAACCACTAGCGGGAGCTGTACGCACAGATACGCAGTATTTT.

V usage is TRBV4-1 and J usage is TRBJ2-1; 8 nucleotides align to TRBD1. V lost 3 bases, J lost 7 bases, and 17 bases stayed unmatched. This CDR3 is built from 18 residues. Germline-derived CDR1 and CDR2 are MGHRA and YSYEKL. Here the CDR3 reads CASSHPSRGLRRGNEQFF. CDR3 DNA sequence: TGCGCCAGCAGCCATCCCAGCAGGGGGCTTCGTCGCGGGAATGAGCAGTTCTTC.

This clone was recorded once. The chain has TRBV14 and TRBJ2-7; D might be TRBD2 (5 bases). The CDR3 length is 17 residues. Germline CDR1 SGHDN, CDR2 FVKESK. Trimming pared 1 base from V and 1 base from J, leaving 17 bases between. The CDR3 region is CASSQVVKEDGSYEQYF. The CDR3 bases are TGTGCCAGCAGCCAAGTCGTGAAGGAGGACGGGTCCTACGAGCAGTACTTC.

CDR3 DNA sequence: TGCGCCAGCCGACAGGGTCCGGGGAGCGAGCAGTACTTC. It specifies CASRQGPGSEQYF. This sequence joins TRBV4-1 and TRBJ2-7, with TRBD1 matching over 7 bases. Germline V gene sequence: CDR1 MGHRA, CDR2 YSYEKL. J was trimmed by 6 bases and V by 8 bases; bases with no gene match: 10. CDR3 length: 13 residues.

In DNA, the CDR3 is TGCAGCGTTTTAGGTGTGGATGGGCCGGTCTCTGGAAACACCATATATTTT. Its protein is CSVLGVDGPVSGNTIYF. The V and J genes are TRBV29-1 and TRBJ1-3; no reliable D call. This CDR3 region has 17 residues. The germline V gene encodes CDR1 SQVTM and CDR2 ANQGSEA. V was shortened by 5 bases and J by 0 bases, with 20 bases between the two germline ends.

V is TRBV4-1 and J is TRBJ2-1; TRBD1 aligns across 7 bases. The CDR3 covers 15 residues. CDR1 and CDR2 from the germline V gene are MGHRA and YSYEKL. Trimming removed 3 bases from V and 2 bases from J; junction bases left unmatched: 4. CDR3 amino acids: CASSQGDRAYNEQFF. CDR3 bases: TGCGCCAGCAGCCAGGGAGACAGGGCCTACAATGAGCAGTTCTTC.